This note documents a single T cell receptor beta chain sequence. Antigen specificity is unknown. This record belongs to a study of T cell responses to AZD1222 COVID-19 vaccine. Findings of the study overall: All repertoire sampling was performed exclusively after the peak T cell response. Distributed over spike, vaccine-associated CD4 TCRs predominated at 160-218 and 743-854. Reportedly, nearly half the spike-specific TCRs target unmutated variant regions.

The CDR3 runs to 15 residues. Germline CDR1 LGHDT, CDR2 YNNKEL (reference sequence). The ends lost 2 bases at V and 3 bases at J; junction bases unmatched: 6. Assay: immunoSEQ multiplex PCR; the TCRdb copy retains only in-frame clones and omits some. The sample includes some 92,000 clones, 70% to 90% of them seen just once. The sequences come from peripheral blood, collected on day 0 of AZD1222 vaccination. The chain is built from TRBV3-1 (or the pseudogene TRBV3-2) and TRBJ2-7; TRBD1 agrees at 8 bases. The sequence derives from an adult in good health. DNA for the CDR3: TGTGCCAGCAGCCAATTATCCGGGACAGGCTACGAGCAGTACTTC. Its protein is CASSQLSGTGYEQYF.